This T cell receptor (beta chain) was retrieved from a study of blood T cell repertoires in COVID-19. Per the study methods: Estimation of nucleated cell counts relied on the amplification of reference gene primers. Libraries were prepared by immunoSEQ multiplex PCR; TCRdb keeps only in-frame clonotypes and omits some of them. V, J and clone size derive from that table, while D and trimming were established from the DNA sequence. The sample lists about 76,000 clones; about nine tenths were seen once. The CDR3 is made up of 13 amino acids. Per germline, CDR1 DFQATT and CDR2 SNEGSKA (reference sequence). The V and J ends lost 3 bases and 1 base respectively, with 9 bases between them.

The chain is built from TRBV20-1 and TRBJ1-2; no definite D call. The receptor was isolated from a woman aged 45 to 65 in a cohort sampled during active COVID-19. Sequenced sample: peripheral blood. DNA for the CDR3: TGCAGTGCTAGTCGGGAGCTTAACTATGGCTACACCTTC. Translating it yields CSASRELNYGYTF.